Reported below is one T cell receptor beta chain. Its antigen is currently unknown. This sample is part of a study of blood T cells in healthy people across ages. Whole-study results and caveats: While age rose, TCR beta diversity per million T cells dropped in a roughly linear way.

The use of a sample-barcoded 5' primer and a J-beta primer mix characterized a second PCR of 7 to 11 cycles. TCRdb passed the 5' RACE reads through MiXCR, listing each CDR3 protein once. Altogether roughly 800,000 distinct CDR3 sequences are present, 55% to 75% being singletons, with the ten largest covering 20% to 25%. Donors each provided about 9.5 milliliters of peripheral blood. This CDR3 is 15 amino acids long. The V gene end was trimmed by 1 base and the J gene end by 2 bases; junction bases not matched to a gene: 2. CDR1 is SGHVS and CDR2 is FQNEAQ in the germline V gene. The TCR comes from a man between 25 and 39 years old in good health. J is TRBJ2-7 and V is TRBV7-8, with 10 bases matching TRBD1. Sequenced sample: blood. The CDR3 DNA sequence: TGTGCCAGCAGCTTAGTAGACAGGGGGCCCTACGAGCAGTACTTC. This codes for CASSLVDRGPYEQYF.